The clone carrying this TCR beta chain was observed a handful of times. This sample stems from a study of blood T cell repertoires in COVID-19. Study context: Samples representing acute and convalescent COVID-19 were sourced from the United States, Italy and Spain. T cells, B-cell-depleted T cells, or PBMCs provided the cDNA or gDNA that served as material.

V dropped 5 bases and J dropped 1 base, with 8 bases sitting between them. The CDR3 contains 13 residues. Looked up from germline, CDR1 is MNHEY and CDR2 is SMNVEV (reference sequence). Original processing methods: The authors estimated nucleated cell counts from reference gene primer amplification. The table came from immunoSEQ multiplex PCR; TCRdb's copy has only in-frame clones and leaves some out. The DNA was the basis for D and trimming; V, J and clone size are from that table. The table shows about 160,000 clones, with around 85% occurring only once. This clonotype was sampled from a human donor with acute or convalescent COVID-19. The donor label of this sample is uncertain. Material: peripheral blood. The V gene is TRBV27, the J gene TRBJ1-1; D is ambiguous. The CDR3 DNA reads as TGTGCCAGCAGTCGAGGTGGGAACACTGAAGCTTTCTTT. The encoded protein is CASSRGGNTEAFF.